The 17 T cell receptor beta chains below were found in one sample sequenced in a study of control samples from healthy donors and cancer patients. Clones were sequenced by immunoSEQ multiplex PCR, and TCRdb holds only the in-frame ones, with some missing. The sample holds some 150,000 clones; 75% to 90% are singletons and the top ten take 4% to 5.5%. The sample taken for sequencing was blood. Receptors were obtained from a young man in good health.

This clone was detected once. The chain has TRBV5-4 and TRBJ1-5; D call uncertain. The CDR3 length is 16 residues. V lost 4 bases, J lost 0 bases, and 14 bases lay in between. The germline V gene has CDR1 SGHNT and CDR2 YYREEE (reference sequence). CDR3 coding DNA: TGTGCCAGCAGCGGAACCCAAGAAGATAGCAATCAGCCCCAGCATTTT. As protein: CASSGTQEDSNQPQHF. Full variable domain (rest looked up from reference TRBV5-4 and TRBJ1-5): ETGVTQSPTHLIKTRGQQVTLRCSSQSGHNTVSWYQQALGQGPQFIFQYYREEENGRGNFPPRFSGLQFPNYSSELNVNALELDDSALYLCASSGTQEDSNQPQHFGDGTRLSIL.

The rearrangement joins TRBV5-1 to TRBJ2-7; 8 bases map to TRBD1. This CDR3 has 14 residues. V gave up 2 bases and J gave up 3 bases; unmatched junction bases: 4. Germline values: CDR1 SGHRS, CDR2 YFSETQ. The CDR3 reads CASSFSDRVYEQYF. The CDR3 DNA follows: TGCGCCAGCAGCTTCTCGGACAGGGTCTACGAGCAGTACTTC.

The gene calls are TRBV27 and TRBJ1-2; no definite D call. The CDR3 contains 13 residues. Per germline, CDR1 MNHEY and CDR2 SMNVEV (reference sequence). Trimming shortened V by 3 bases and J by 3 bases, and 8 bases separated the two germline ends. CDR3 nucleotides: TGTGCCAGCAGTTTGAAAAGGGACTATGGCTACACCTTC. Translating gives CASSLKRDYGYTF.

This chain links TRBV5-1 with TRBJ2-3, with no clear D. V lost 3 bases to trimming and J lost 0 bases, with 8 bases between them. CDR1 is SGHRS, CDR2 YFSETQ, per germline. The CDR3 spans 14 residues. CDR3 sequence reads: CASSYGPSTDTQYF. CDR3 coding DNA: TGCGCCAGCAGCTACGGACCGAGCACAGATACGCAGTATTTT.

This chain connects TRBV4-3 to TRBJ1-6, with 7 bases identical to TRBD1. The CDR3 is 14 amino acids. J was trimmed by 10 bases and V by 0 bases; bases with no gene match: 3. Germline assignment: CDR1 LGHNA and CDR2 YSLEER. For the CDR3, the DNA is TGCGCCAGCAGCCAAGAGACAGGGCGATCACCCCTCCACTTT. It translates to CASSQETGRSPLHF.

The rearrangement uses TRBV7-9 and TRBJ1-1; 9 bases line up with TRBD1. Losses at the gene ends were 5 bases for V and 0 bases for J; bases not matched to a gene: 4. From germline, CDR1 is SEHNR and CDR2 FQNEAQ (reference sequence). This CDR3 comprises 15 residues. The CDR3 region has the DNA TGTGCCAGCAGCCAGGGGACAGGGATGAACACTGAAGCTTTCTTT. Protein product: CASSQGTGMNTEAFF.

This chain joins TRBV5-4 and TRBJ2-5; 7 bases fit TRBD1. Trimming at V came to 7 bases and at J to 2 bases, leaving 8 bases not matched to a gene. CDR1 is SGHNT, CDR2 YYREEE, per germline (reference sequence). The CDR3 has 14 residues. Here the CDR3 DNA reads TGTGCCAGCGGCGGATCAGGGGGACAAGAGACCCAGTACTTC. Protein product: CASGGSGGQETQYF.

This clone has a handful of counts. V is TRBV5-1 and J is TRBJ1-2, with 7 bases aligning to TRBD1. J was trimmed by 2 bases and V by 0 bases; bases with no gene match: 1. There are 14 residues in the CDR3. Per the germline V gene, CDR1 is SGHRS and CDR2 is YFSETQ. The CDR3 reads CASSLAGGNYGYTF. CDR3 coding DNA: TGCGCCAGCAGCTTGGCAGGGGGAAACTATGGCTACACCTTC.

The chain uses TRBV11-2 and TRBJ2-1; a possible D gene is TRBD2 (6 bases). Germline V gives CDR1 SGHAT, CDR2 FQNNGV. Trimming pared 2 bases from V and 0 bases from J, leaving 14 bases between. CDR3 length equals 17 residues. This CDR3 is CASSLTWGEVSYNEQFF. CDR3 bases: TGTGCCAGCAGCTTAACTTGGGGGGAAGTCTCCTACAATGAGCAGTTCTTC.

CDR3 nucleotide sequence: TGTGCCAGCAGCTTAGCCCAGATAGCGGGGGGATCGTACGGGGAGCTGTTTTTT. Translating it yields CASSLAQIAGGSYGELFF. The chain couples TRBV7-2 to TRBJ2-2, with 10 bases identical to TRBD2. The V segment lost 0 bases and the J segment 7 bases; nucleotides outside the gene matches: 11. The CDR3 runs 18 residues. Germline V gives CDR1 SGHTA, CDR2 FQGNSA.

The J gene is TRBJ2-1, the V gene TRBV18; 8 bases agree with TRBD2. In germline, CDR1 is KGHSH, CDR2 LQKENI. Trimming cost V 3 bases and J 9 bases; bases outside gene matches: 13. CDR3 length: 16 residues. The CDR3 DNA reads as TGTGCCAGCTCACCCTTAGGACTAGCATCGGTGGCTGAGCAGTTCTTC. Protein: CASSPLGLASVAEQFF.

The chain links TRBV11-3 to TRBJ2-7, with unresolved D. Germline V gives CDR1 SGHNT, CDR2 YENEEA. This CDR3 is built from 13 residues. V lost 1 base and J lost 6, with 10 bases in between. CDR3 protein: CASSLGVGTEQYF. For the CDR3, the DNA is TGTGCCAGCAGCTTAGGTGTGGGAACCGAGCAGTACTTC.

This clone showed up just a few times. J is TRBJ1-1 and V is TRBV5-8; 8 positions match TRBD1. CDR1 is SGHTS, CDR2 YDEGEE, per germline. The CDR3 has 15 amino acids. V trimming: 1 base; J trimming: 6 bases; junction bases outside the gene matches: 8. The CDR3 sequence is CASSLSGRGRAEAFF. CDR3 bases: TGTGCCAGCAGCTTGTCTGGCAGGGGGCGGGCTGAAGCTTTCTTT.

This clone came up once. This rearrangement joins TRBV11-3 to TRBJ2-5; D may be TRBD1 or TRBD2 (5 bases each). Germline V lookup: CDR1 SGHNT, CDR2 YENEEA. The V and J ends lost 3 bases and 5 bases respectively, with 19 bases between them. The CDR3 spans 16 residues. The CDR3 sequence is CASSFTTGLRSETQYF. The CDR3 region has the DNA TGTGCCAGCAGCTTTACTACGGGGCTTAGGTCTGAGACCCAGTACTTC.

The chain joins TRBV19 to TRBJ1-2, with D maybe TRBD1 (6 bases). This CDR3 has 15 residues. The V end was cut by 6 bases, the J end by 4 bases, with 18 bases between. Germline V gene sequence: CDR1 LNHDA, CDR2 SQIVND (reference sequence). The CDR3 DNA reads as TGTGCCAGTAGCAATAAGGGGGGGACCGTCTATGGCTACACCTTC. Its protein is CASSNKGGTVYGYTF.

This chain uses TRBV7-3 with TRBJ2-2; D perhaps matches TRBD1 (6 bases). This CDR3 contains 15 residues. V lost 5 bases and J 7 bases, leaving 17 bases between the germline ends. Germline V CDR1 and CDR2: SGHTA, FQGTGA. The CDR3 region has the DNA TGTGCCAGCAGCCAAAGGGGGACGCTTGGCGGGGAGCTGTTTTTT. It specifies CASSQRGTLGGELFF.

This chain uses TRBV7-9 with TRBJ1-2; 11 nucleotides match TRBD1. CDR3 length: 13 residues. Germline CDR1 reads SEHNR; CDR2 reads FQNEAQ (reference sequence). After removal of 7 bases from V and 7 bases from J, the junction contained 5 bases not matched to a gene. The CDR3 protein is CASTGQGAGGYTF. As DNA, the CDR3 is TGTGCCAGCACCGGACAGGGGGCTGGTGGCTACACCTTC.